These T cell receptor beta chains were read from a single sample in a study of cytomegalovirus exposure and HLA in healthy donors. Clones were read by immunoSEQ multiplex PCR, and TCRdb kept only the in-frame ones, dropping some. The data contain 150,000 to 200,000 clones, about three quarters of them singletons. The sequenced material came from PBMCs. The source is a female donor in good health and CMV-seronegative. The conserved cysteine and the conserved F or W are not part of the CDR3 here. Fields, in order: V gene, CDR3 protein.

TRBV7-9,ASSPQGQAGTEAF
TRBV7-2,ASSSYRIDTQY
TRBV7-9,ASSSMGQNT
TRBV28,ASTGTGLGYT
TRBV5-8,ASSLRGPYGYT
TRBV18,ASSPGTGHYEQY
TRBV7-3,ASSLQTGEQF
TRBV7-2,ATQGVNEKLF
TRBV6-6,ASSRSDSGNTGELF
TRBV2,ASTIGTGFNSPLH
TRBV19,ASSIRREGIYEQY
TRBV2,ATHTMAGTSPPAAQY
TRBV28,ASTDTSGSTDTQY
TRBV19,ASSTGQGISNEKLF
TRBV4-3,ASSRRQGLGNTEAF
TRBV28,ASSLFTGGSTDTQY
TRBV6-5,ASSPQMNTEAF
TRBV19,ASRSGHAGTEAF
TRBV7-6,ASSPEGQVMNTEAF
TRBV28,ASTGNRRGLTDTQY
TRBV25-1,ASSGGGEQY
TRBV4-1,ASSQEGATGSYNEQF
TRBV7-6,ASSPRGAGEQY
TRBV5-4,ASSRQGDQPQH
TRBV18,ASSPPSGANEKLF
TRBV30,AWAQGPGTEAF
TRBV18,ASSPRLAGATDTQY
TRBV7-6,ASSSTGRGRGSNQPQH
TRBV14,ASSQDKGQLGTEAF
TRBV25-1,ASSEYSGDQEKLF
TRBV7-3,ASSTNPLLAGGAGANVLT
TRBV19,ASSRPGGQGPPEQY
TRBV5-8,ASSLEKLTGGRTYSQPQH
TRBV28,ASSLIQQETQY
TRBV2,ASSVSQGAGANVLT
TRBV4-1,ASSLFGGGGYEQY
TRBV16,ASSQERTGANYGYT
TRBV28,ASGLARYNEQF
TRBV6-5,ASKTGKMNTEAF
TRBV4-1,ASSQDRGLNTEAF
TRBV7-6,ASSLGGSQGWNTEAF
TRBV18,ASSPSADNYGYT
TRBV5-4,ASSPFAANYGYT
TRBV5-6,ASSPGAADTEAF
TRBV28,ASLTVLYNSPLH
TRBV5-1,ASTQGGFPTDTQY
TRBV7-6,ASGSAEGYT
TRBV6-5,ASRGGRMMNTEAF
TRBV5-6,ASSWGAGGQPQH